This record concerns one TCR beta chain sequence. This sample is part of a study of blood T cell repertoires in COVID-19. In germline, CDR1 is SGHTA, CDR2 FQGNSA. The CDR3 spans 16 residues. Trimming took 6 bases from V and 5 from J; bases not matched to a gene: 7. This table comes from immunoSEQ multiplex PCR, and its TCRdb copy is limited to in-frame clones, with some not included. The repertoire holds approximately 250,000 clones, 80% to 90% seen once, with 2.5% to 3.5% in the top ten. Sample: PBMCs or T cells enriched from blood (not recorded which). The J gene is TRBJ2-5, the V gene TRBV7-2; 15 nucleotides agree with TRBD2. The origin of this receptor is a woman aged 40-49 years who had been exposed to COVID-19. The CDR3 protein is CASSRTSGGVKETQYF. In DNA form, the CDR3 reads TGTGCCAGCAGTAGGACTAGCGGGGGGGTGAAGGAGACCCAGTACTTC.